This T cell receptor beta chain comes out of a study of control samples from healthy donors and cancer patients. This CDR3 is 17 amino acids long. Per the germline V gene, CDR1 is SGDLS and CDR2 is YYNGEE. Trimming pared 4 bases from V and 0 bases from J, leaving 20 bases between. Assay: immunoSEQ multiplex PCR; the TCRdb copy retains only in-frame clones and omits some. The repertoire holds roughly 99,000 clones, roughly four fifths seen once, with 2% to 2.5% in the top ten. This sequence joins TRBV9 and TRBJ2-7; tentative D call: TRBD2 (5 bases). The sequence derives from a man between 60 and 70 years old in good health. The sequencing input was blood. The CDR3 here is CASSPSVGEGSSYEQYF. The CDR3 bases are TGTGCCAGCAGCCCGAGCGTTGGGGAAGGGAGCTCCTACGAGCAGTACTTC.